The 2 T cell receptor beta chains presented below share a single source sample, sequenced in a study of cytomegalovirus exposure and HLA in healthy donors. Primers for the PCR totalled 60 Vbeta and 13 Jbeta. This table comes from immunoSEQ multiplex PCR, and its TCRdb copy is limited to in-frame clones, with some not included. This table has roughly 120,000 clones, around four fifths appearing once. The sequenced sample consisted of PBMCs. All receptors derive from a woman in her thirties or forties in good health and CMV-seronegative.

The chain employs TRBV5-6 and TRBJ2-5, with D perhaps TRBD2 (6 bases). Per germline, CDR1 SGHDT and CDR2 YYEEEE. V shed 0 bases and J shed 2 bases, with 11 bases lying between them. The CDR3 is made up of 15 amino acids. The CDR3 here is CASSLVEGEQETQYF. DNA for the CDR3: TGTGCCAGCAGCTTGGTGGAGGGTGAACAAGAGACCCAGTACTTC.

This chain uses TRBV5-1 with TRBJ1-4; the match to TRBD1 covers 7 bases. Germline CDR1 and CDR2: SGHRS and YFSETQ. The V gene end was trimmed by 4 bases and the J gene end by 0 bases; junction bases not matched to a gene: 6. The CDR3 is 16 amino acids. The CDR3 sequence is CASSLGTAPTNEKLFF. CDR3 nucleotides: TGCGCCAGCAGCCTAGGGACAGCGCCAACTAATGAAAAACTGTTTTTT.